This TCR beta chain was retrieved from a study of T cell responses to AZD1222 COVID-19 vaccine. General observations from the study: The sample set comprised mostly white British donors with more females, and clonal diversity was possibly underestimated. Spike-specific TCR breadth rose after two AZD1222 doses, and depth rose as well. Seropositive status at baseline applied to only 5 to 7 AZD1222 recipients.

With respect to this clone: The antigen is undetermined. Sequence at one end of the junction differs from germline and may be a read error.

The CDR3 sequence is 12 residues long. Germline CDR1 and CDR2: MNHEY and SVGEGT. Sequenced by immunoSEQ multiplex PCR; TCRdb stores in-frame clones only, minus some. This table holds approximately 150,000 clones, roughly 92% found once. Specimen: peripheral blood, collected on day 0 of AZD1222 vaccination. The receptor was isolated from an adult in good health. The genes are TRBV6-2 or TRBV6-3 and TRBJ1-1; no reliable D call. DNA for the CDR3: TGTGCCAGCAGTTACGGGAGGACTGAGGCTTTCTTT. Translation: CASSYGRTEAFF.